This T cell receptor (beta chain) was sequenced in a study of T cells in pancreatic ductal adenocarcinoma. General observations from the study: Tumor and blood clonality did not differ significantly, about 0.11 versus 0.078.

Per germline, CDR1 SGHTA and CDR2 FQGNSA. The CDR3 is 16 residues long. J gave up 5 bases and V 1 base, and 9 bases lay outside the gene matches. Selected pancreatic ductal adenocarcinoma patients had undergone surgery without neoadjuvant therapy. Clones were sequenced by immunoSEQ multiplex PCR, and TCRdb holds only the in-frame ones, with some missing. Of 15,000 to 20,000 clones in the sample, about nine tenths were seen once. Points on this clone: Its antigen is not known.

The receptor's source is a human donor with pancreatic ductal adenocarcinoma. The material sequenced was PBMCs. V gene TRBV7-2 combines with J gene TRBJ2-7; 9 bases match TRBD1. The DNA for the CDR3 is TGTGCCAGCAGCTTAGATCTGGGGACAGGGTGGGACGAGCAGTACTTC. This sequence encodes CASSLDLGTGWDEQYF.